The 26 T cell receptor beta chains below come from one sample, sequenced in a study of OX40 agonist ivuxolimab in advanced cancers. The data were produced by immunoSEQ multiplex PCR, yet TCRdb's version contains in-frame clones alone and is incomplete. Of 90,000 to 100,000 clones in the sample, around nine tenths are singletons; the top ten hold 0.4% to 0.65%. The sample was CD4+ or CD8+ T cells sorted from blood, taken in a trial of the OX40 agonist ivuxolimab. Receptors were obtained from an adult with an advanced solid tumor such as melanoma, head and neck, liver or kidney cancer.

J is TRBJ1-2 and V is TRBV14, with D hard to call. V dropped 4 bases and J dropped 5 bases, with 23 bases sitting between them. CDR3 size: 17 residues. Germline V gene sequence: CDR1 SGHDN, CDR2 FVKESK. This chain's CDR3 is CASSPGLWASPNYGYTF. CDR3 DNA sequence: TGTGCCAGCAGCCCAGGTCTTTGGGCCTCGCCGAATTATGGCTACACCTTC.

As DNA, the CDR3 is TGTGCCAGTAGTAGTCCCCTACGCAATGAGCAGTTCTTC. Amino acids: CASSSPLRNEQFF. The rearrangement links TRBV19 to TRBJ2-1, with D hard to call. The length of the CDR3 is 13 residues. Looked up from germline, CDR1 is LNHDA and CDR2 is SQIVND (reference sequence). The V and J ends lost 4 bases and 6 bases respectively, with 10 bases between them.

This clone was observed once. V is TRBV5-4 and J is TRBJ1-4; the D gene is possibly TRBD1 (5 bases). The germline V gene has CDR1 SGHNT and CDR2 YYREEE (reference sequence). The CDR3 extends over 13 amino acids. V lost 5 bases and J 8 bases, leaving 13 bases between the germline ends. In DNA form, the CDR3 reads TGTGCCAGCAGTTTTGGGGCCGTCGAAAAACTGTTTTTT. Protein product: CASSFGAVEKLFF.

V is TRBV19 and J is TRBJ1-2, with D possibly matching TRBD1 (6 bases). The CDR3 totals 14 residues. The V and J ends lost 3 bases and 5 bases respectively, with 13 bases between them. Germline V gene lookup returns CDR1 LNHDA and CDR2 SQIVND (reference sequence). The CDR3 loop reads CASSIQGTPYGYTF. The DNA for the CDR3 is TGTGCCAGTAGTATTCAGGGGACACCTTATGGCTACACCTTC.

CDR3 residues: CASSPTASSYNEQFF. Here the CDR3 DNA reads TGTGCCAGCTCACCCACGGCTAGCTCCTACAATGAGCAGTTCTTC. This chain links TRBV18 with TRBJ2-1, with D hard to call. From germline, CDR1 is KGHSH and CDR2 LQKENI. The CDR3 is made up of 15 amino acids. Trimming stripped 3 bases from V and 0 bases from J, with 9 bases between.

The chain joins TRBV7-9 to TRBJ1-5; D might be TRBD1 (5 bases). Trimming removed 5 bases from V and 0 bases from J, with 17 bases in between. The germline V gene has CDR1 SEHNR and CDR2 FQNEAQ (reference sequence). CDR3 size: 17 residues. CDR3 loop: CASSKWGTSHSNQPQHF. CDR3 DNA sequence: TGTGCCAGCAGCAAATGGGGCACCTCCCATAGCAATCAGCCCCAGCATTTT.

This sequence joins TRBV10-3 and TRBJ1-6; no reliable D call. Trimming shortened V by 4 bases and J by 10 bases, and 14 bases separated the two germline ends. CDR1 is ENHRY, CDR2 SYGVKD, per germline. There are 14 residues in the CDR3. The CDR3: CAISGSTSTSPLHF. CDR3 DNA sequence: TGTGCCATCAGTGGTTCCACTTCGACCTCACCCCTCCACTTT.

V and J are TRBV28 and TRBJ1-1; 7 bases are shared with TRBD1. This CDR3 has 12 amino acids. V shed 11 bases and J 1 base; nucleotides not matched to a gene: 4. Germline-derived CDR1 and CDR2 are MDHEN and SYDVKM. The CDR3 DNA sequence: TGTGCCGAGCAGGGGGAGAACACTGAAGCTTTCTTT. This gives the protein CAEQGENTEAFF.

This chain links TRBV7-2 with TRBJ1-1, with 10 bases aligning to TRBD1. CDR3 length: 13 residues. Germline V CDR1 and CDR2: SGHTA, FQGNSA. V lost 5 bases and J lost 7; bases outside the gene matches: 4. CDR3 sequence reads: CASSGQGGHEAFF. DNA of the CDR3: TGTGCCAGCAGCGGACAGGGGGGTCATGAAGCTTTCTTT.

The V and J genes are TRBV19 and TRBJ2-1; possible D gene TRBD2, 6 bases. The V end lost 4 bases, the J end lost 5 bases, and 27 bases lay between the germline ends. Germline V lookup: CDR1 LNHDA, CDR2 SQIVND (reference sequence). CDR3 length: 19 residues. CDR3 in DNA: TGTGCCAGTAGTAGCTGGAGGAGTAGTGGGGGGAAATCTGACAATGAGCAGTTCTTC. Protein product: CASSSWRSSGGKSDNEQFF.

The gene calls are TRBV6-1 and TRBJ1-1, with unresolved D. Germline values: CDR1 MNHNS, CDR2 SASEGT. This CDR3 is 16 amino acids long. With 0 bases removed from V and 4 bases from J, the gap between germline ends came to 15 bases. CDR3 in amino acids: CASSEAPGSSLTEAFF. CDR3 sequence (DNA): TGTGCCAGCAGTGAAGCACCGGGTAGTTCGCTCACTGAAGCTTTCTTT.

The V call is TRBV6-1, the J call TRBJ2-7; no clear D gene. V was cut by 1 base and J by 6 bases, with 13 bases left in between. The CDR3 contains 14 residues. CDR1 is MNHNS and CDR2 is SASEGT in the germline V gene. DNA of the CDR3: TGTGCCAGCAGTGAAGAAATTAAGGTTCCCGAGCAGTACTTC. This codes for CASSEEIKVPEQYF.

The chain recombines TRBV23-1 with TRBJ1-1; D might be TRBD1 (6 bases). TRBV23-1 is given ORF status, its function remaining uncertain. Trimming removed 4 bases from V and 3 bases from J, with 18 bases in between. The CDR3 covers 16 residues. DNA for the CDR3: TGCGCCAGCAGTCGATTCTTTGGGGGCTGGGACACTGAAGCTTTCTTT. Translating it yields CASSRFFGGWDTEAFF.

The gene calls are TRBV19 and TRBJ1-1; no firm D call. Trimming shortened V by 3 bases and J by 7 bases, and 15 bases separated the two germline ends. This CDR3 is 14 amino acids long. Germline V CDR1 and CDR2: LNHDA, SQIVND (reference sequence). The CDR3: CASSILRAPDEAFF. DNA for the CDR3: TGTGCCAGTAGTATTTTACGGGCTCCGGATGAAGCTTTCTTT. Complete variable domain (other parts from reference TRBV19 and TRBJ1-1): DGGITQSPKYLFRKEGQNVTLSCEQNLNHDAMYWYRQDPGQGLRLIYYSQIVNDFQKGDIAEGYSVSREKKESFPLTVTSAQKNPTAFYLCASSILRAPDEAFFGQGTRLTVV.

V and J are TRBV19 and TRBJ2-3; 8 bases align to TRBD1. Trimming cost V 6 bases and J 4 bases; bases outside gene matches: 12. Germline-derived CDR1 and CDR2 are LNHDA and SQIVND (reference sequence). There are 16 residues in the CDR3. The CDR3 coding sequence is TGTGCCAGTAGCCAGACGACAGGGGTAGGGGCAGATACGCAGTATTTT. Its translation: CASSQTTGVGADTQYF. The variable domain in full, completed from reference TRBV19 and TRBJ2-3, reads DGGITQSPKYLFRKEGQNVTLSCEQNLNHDAMYWYRQDPGQGLRLIYYSQIVNDFQKGDIAEGYSVSREKKESFPLTVTSAQKNPTAFYLCASSQTTGVGADTQYFGPGTRLTVL.

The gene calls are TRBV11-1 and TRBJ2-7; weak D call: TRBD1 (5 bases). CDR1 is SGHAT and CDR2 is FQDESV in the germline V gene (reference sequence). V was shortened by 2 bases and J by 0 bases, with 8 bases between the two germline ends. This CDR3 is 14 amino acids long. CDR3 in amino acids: CASSLTQGSYEQYF. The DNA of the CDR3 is TGTGCCAGCAGCTTAACCCAGGGCTCCTACGAGCAGTACTTC.

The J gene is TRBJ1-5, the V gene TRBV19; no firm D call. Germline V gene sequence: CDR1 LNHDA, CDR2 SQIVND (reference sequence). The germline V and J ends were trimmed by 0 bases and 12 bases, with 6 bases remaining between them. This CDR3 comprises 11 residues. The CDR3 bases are TGTGCCAGTAGTATAGATGCTAGCCAGCATTTT. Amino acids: CASSIDASQHF.

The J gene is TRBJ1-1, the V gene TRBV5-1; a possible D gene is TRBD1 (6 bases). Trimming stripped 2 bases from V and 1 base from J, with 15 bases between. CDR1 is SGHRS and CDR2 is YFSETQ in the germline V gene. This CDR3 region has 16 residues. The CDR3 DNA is TGCGCCAGCAGCTTAGGACAGTCGGAAGGGAACACTGAAGCTTTCTTT. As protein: CASSLGQSEGNTEAFF.

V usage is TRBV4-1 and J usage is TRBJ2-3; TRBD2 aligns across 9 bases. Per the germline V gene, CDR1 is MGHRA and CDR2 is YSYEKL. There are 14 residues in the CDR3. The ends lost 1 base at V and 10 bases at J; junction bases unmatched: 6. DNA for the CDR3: TGCGCCAGCAGCCAAGGGGGGACTAGCTTGGCGCAGTATTTT. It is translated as CASSQGGTSLAQYF.

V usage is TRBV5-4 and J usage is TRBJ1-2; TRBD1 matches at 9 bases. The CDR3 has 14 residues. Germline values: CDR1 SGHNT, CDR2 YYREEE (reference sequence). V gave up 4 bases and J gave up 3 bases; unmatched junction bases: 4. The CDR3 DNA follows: TGTGCCAGCAGCCTACAGGGGGCGGACTATGGCTACACCTTC. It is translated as CASSLQGADYGYTF.

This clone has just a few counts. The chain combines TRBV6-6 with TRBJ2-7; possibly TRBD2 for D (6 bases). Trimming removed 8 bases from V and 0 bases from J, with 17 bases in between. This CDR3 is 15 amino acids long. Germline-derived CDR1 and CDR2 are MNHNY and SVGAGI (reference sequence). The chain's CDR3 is CASGRSGSDSYEQYF. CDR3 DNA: TGTGCCAGCGGGAGGAGCGGATCGGACTCCTACGAGCAGTACTTC.

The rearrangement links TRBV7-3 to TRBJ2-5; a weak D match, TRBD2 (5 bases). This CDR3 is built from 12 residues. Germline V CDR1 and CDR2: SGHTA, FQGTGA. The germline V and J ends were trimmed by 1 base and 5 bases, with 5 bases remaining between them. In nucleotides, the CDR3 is TGTGCCAGCAGCTTAATAGCGGAGACCCAGTACTTC. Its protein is CASSLIAETQYF.

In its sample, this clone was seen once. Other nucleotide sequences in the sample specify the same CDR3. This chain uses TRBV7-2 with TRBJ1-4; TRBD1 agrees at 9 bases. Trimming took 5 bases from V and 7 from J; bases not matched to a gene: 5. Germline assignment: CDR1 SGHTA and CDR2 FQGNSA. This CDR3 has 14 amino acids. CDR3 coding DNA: TGTGCCAGCAGCCTAACAGGGGGCCCTGAAAAACTGTTTTTT. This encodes CASSLTGGPEKLFF.

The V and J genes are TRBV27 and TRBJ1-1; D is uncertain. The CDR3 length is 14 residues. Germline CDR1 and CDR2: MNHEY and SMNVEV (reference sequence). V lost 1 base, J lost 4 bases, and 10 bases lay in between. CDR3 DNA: TGTGCCAGCAGTTTATGGGCCAGGCCCACTGAAGCTTTCTTT. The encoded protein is CASSLWARPTEAFF.

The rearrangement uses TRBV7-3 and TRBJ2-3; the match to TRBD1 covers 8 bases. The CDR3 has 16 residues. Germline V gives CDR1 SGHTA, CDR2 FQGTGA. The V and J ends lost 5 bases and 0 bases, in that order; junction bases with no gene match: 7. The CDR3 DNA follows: TGTGCCAGCAGCCAGGGGGCTAACCCTAGCACAGATACGCAGTATTTT. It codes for CASSQGANPSTDTQYF.

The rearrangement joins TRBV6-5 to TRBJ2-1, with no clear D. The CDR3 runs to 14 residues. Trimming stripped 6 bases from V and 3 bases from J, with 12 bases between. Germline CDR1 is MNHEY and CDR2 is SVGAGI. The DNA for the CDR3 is TGTGCCAGCAGGCCGAGACCCGTCTACAATGAGCAGTTCTTC. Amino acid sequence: CASRPRPVYNEQFF.